The sequence of this TCR beta chain was determined in a study of blood T cell repertoires in COVID-19. In germline, CDR1 is MDHEN, CDR2 SYDVKM. Trimming took 6 bases from V and 9 from J, leaving 15 bases between them. This CDR3 contains 13 residues. The table came from immunoSEQ multiplex PCR; TCRdb's copy has only in-frame clones and leaves some out. The sample holds 300,000 to 350,000 clones, around 87% seen once. This TCR was recovered from a man younger than 35 with active or convalescent COVID-19. The V call is TRBV28, the J call TRBJ1-5; weak D call: TRBD1 (5 bases). What was sequenced was peripheral blood. As DNA, the CDR3 is TGTGCCAGCAGCCCCGGGGGGTTATCGCCCCAGCATTTT. It is translated as CASSPGGLSPQHF.